This T cell receptor (beta chain) was identified during a study of T cells in Graves' hyperthyroidism and ophthalmopathy. The TCR beta CDR3 regions underwent amplification using RNA transcripts as the source. During a first-round RT-PCR of the TCR CDR3, the HTBI primer set was used. TCRdb itself ran the multiplex PCR reads through MiXCR, one entry per CDR3 protein. Of hundreds of thousands of distinct CDR3 sequences detected, roughly 14% appear once; the ten largest clones hold roughly an eighth. Germline CDR1 LGHNT, CDR2 FRNRAP. This CDR3 region has 14 residues. The V gene end was trimmed by 5 bases and the J gene end by 3 bases; junction bases not matched to a gene: 5. This clonotype has a count of ten or more.

This TCR was recovered from a man aged 18 to 35 with Graves' ophthalmopathy. V and J are TRBV12-5 and TRBJ2-7; TRBD1 aligns across 9 bases. Material: blood. The CDR3 sequence is CASGLGTGNYEQYF. The DNA for the CDR3 is TGTGCTAGTGGTCTGGGGACAGGGAACTACGAGCAGTACTTC. The whole variable domain, filled in from reference TRBV12-5 and TRBJ2-7, reads DARVTQTPRHKVTEMGQEVTMRCQPILGHNTVFWYRQTMMQGLELLAYFRNRAPLDDSGMPKDRFSAEMPDATLATLKIQPSEPRDSAVYFCASGLGTGNYEQYFGPGTRLTVT.